Below, 20 T cell receptor beta chains from the same sample are listed, as sequenced in a study of breast tumors, draining lymph nodes, adjacent tissues. Samples came from axillary lymph nodes draining the breast cancer. TCRdb called the multiplex PCR reads again in MiXCR, with one record for every CDR3 protein. The data show 160,000 or so distinct CDR3 sequences, with around 35% seen just once and roughly 3.8% held by the top ten. The sample consisted of axillary lymph node tissue. All receptors derive from a female donor with breast cancer. Some clones in this sample may be carry-over from other donors' samples.

Worth noting for this clonotype: Given a much more abundant clone one base away, this may be a read error. The rearrangement links TRBV5-6 to TRBJ2-5, with a possible D match to TRBD1 (6 bases). CDR1 is SGHDT, CDR2 YYEEEE, per germline. The CDR3 totals 14 residues. V was pared by 4 bases and J by 5 bases, with 15 bases between. The CDR3: CASSRRQARETQYF. CDR3 bases: TGTGCCAGCAGCCGGAGACAGGCGAGGGAGACCCAGTACTTC.

Details on this clonotype: Given a much more abundant clone one base away, this may be a read error. The V call is TRBV10-3, the J call TRBJ2-1; no clear D gene. The CDR3 spans 13 residues. Trimming took 5 bases from V and 3 from J, leaving 8 bases between them. The germline V gene encodes CDR1 ENHRY and CDR2 SYGVKD. The CDR3 DNA follows: TGTGCCATCAGTTTAGACCACTACAATGAGCAGTTCTTC. This translates into CAISLDHYNEQFF.

The chain links TRBV9 to TRBJ1-4; D not resolved. CDR1 and CDR2 from the germline V gene are SGDLS and YYNGEE. Trimming cost V 0 bases and J 5 bases, with 8 bases left between them. CDR3 size: 14 residues. The CDR3 reads CASSVGGSNEKLFF. As DNA, the CDR3 is TGTGCCAGCAGCGTAGGTGGCAGCAATGAAAAACTGTTTTTT.

V and J are TRBV9 and TRBJ2-3; 8 bases agree with TRBD2. Trimming at V came to 3 bases and at J to 8 bases, leaving 8 bases not matched to a gene. This CDR3 contains 14 residues. CDR1 is SGDLS, CDR2 YYNGEE, per germline. In nucleotides, the CDR3 is TGTGCCAGCAGCGAGGGACTAGTTTCTCCTACGCAGTATTTT. This translates into CASSEGLVSPTQYF. The full variable domain, rest sourced from reference TRBV9 and TRBJ2-3, is DSGVTQTPKHLITATGQRVTLRCSPRSGDLSVYWYQQSLDQGLQFLIQYYNGEERAKGNILERFSAQQFPDLHSELNLSSLELGDSALYFCASSEGLVSPTQYFGPGTRLTVL.

This clonotype was detected many times. The chain links TRBV30 to TRBJ2-4; D possibly corresponds to TRBD1 (5 bases). The V end lost 2 bases, the J end lost 0 bases, and 14 bases lay between the germline ends. This CDR3 region has 16 residues. Germline CDR1 reads GTSNPN; CDR2 reads SVGIG (reference sequence). The CDR3 spells CAWSRQGELAKNIQYF. The DNA of the CDR3 is TGTGCCTGGAGTAGGCAGGGCGAATTAGCCAAAAACATTCAGTACTTC.

This clonotype was recorded many times. The chain links TRBV9 to TRBJ2-5; D is possibly TRBD2 (5 bases). CDR1 and CDR2 from the germline V gene are SGDLS and YYNGEE. Trimming removed 0 bases at V and 2 bases at J, with 8 bases between. The CDR3 spans 14 residues. Written as DNA, the CDR3 is TGTGCCAGCAGCGTAGCCTCGGGGCAAGAGACCCAGTACTTC. This encodes CASSVASGQETQYF.

Comment on this clonotype: The junction departs from germline at one end; a sequencing error may be responsible. The rearrangement links TRBV6-6 to TRBJ2-1; TRBD2 matches at 11 bases. Germline V gene data show CDR1 as MNHNY and CDR2 as SVGAGI (reference sequence). There are 16 residues in the CDR3. CDR3 sequence: CVSSLGLADSYNEQFF. CDR3 sequence (DNA): TGTGTCAGCAGTTTGGGACTAGCGGATTCCTACAATGAGCAGTTCTTC.

This rearrangement joins TRBV5-1 to TRBJ2-3; no reliable D call. This CDR3 is built from 17 residues. Germline values: CDR1 SGHRS, CDR2 YFSETQ. With 0 bases removed from V and 0 bases from J, the gap between germline ends came to 14 bases. This CDR3 is CASSLASRETSTDTQYF. The CDR3 DNA reads as TGCGCCAGCAGCTTGGCCTCGCGTGAAACTAGCACAGATACGCAGTATTTT.

This clonotype has at least ten counts. The chain has TRBV28 and TRBJ2-3, with TRBD2 identical over 11 bases. V shed 7 bases and J 3 bases; nucleotides not matched to a gene: 3. Germline lookup yields CDR1 MDHEN and CDR2 SYDVKM. The CDR3 consists of 14 residues. Written as DNA, the CDR3 is TGTGCCAGCATCTCTAGCGGGAGGACAGATACGCAGTATTTT. Its protein product is CASISSGRTDTQYF.

This clonotype was counted many times. The junction and the germline gene differ at one end; a read error may be behind it. The rearrangement uses TRBV4-1 and TRBJ1-5; 8 positions match TRBD1. The germline gives CDR1 MGHRA, CDR2 YSYEKL. The CDR3 is made up of 16 amino acids. In DNA, the CDR3 is TGCGCCAGCAGCCAAGATCGAGGACAGGGCAACCAGCCCCAGCATTTT. Translating gives CASSQDRGQGNQPQHF.

A note on this clonotype: This clone may be a read error of a much larger clone one base away. The chain recombines TRBV20-1 with TRBJ2-1; tentative D call: TRBD2 (6 bases). Germline CDR1 is DFQATT and CDR2 is SNEGSKA (reference sequence). CDR3 size: 14 residues. V was trimmed by 7 bases and J by 9 bases, leaving 22 bases between them. The CDR3 reads CSVRNSGLITEQFF. The CDR3 nucleotides are TGCAGTGTTAGGAACTCGGGACTGATTACTGAGCAGTTCTTC.

In this sample, this clonotype turned up many times. The genes are TRBV3-1 and TRBJ2-5, with D perhaps matching TRBD1 (6 bases). Germline V CDR1 and CDR2: LGHDT, YNNKEL (reference sequence). The CDR3 consists of 15 residues. Between the trimmed V and J ends, which lost 6 bases and 4 bases, there was a span of 18 bases. In DNA form, the CDR3 reads TGTGCCAGCAGGACCCCGGGACACCGAGGAGAGACCCAGTACTTC. It is translated as CASRTPGHRGETQYF.

Only one count was recorded for this clonotype. This rearrangement joins TRBV29-1 to TRBJ2-1, with D perhaps matching TRBD2 (6 bases). Germline CDR1 reads SQVTM; CDR2 reads ANQGSEA. V was pared by 3 bases and J by 0 bases, with 6 bases between. The CDR3 covers 13 residues. CDR3 amino acids: CSVDGSSYNEQFF. DNA for the CDR3: TGCAGCGTTGACGGGAGCTCCTACAATGAGCAGTTCTTC.

The rearrangement joins TRBV5-1 to TRBJ2-6, with TRBD1 matching over 7 bases. The germline gives CDR1 SGHRS, CDR2 YFSETQ. V lost 0 bases to trimming and J lost 4 bases; unmatched junction nucleotides: 4. The CDR3 runs 16 residues. The CDR3 here is CASSLGQGSGANVLTF. CDR3 DNA: TGCGCCAGCAGCTTGGGACAGGGTTCCGGGGCCAACGTCCTGACTTTC.

The J gene is TRBJ1-5, the V gene TRBV25-1; the match to TRBD1 covers 8 bases. Germline V gene lookup returns CDR1 MGHDK and CDR2 SYGVNS. This CDR3 spans 12 amino acids. The CDR3 reads CASQGAAQPQHF. The CDR3 DNA reads TGTGCTAGCCAGGGGGCTGCTCAGCCCCAGCATTTT.

This clonotype was counted ten times or more. CDR3 region: CSARDLAGQPYTEAFF. In nucleotides, the CDR3 is TGCAGTGCTAGAGATTTGGCGGGACAGCCGTACACTGAAGCTTTCTTT. This chain joins TRBV20-1 and TRBJ1-1, with 7 bases lining up with TRBD1. J was trimmed by 3 bases and V by 0 bases; bases with no gene match: 10. Germline assignment: CDR1 DFQATT and CDR2 SNEGSKA (reference sequence). CDR3 length equals 16 residues.

The chain employs TRBV20-1 and TRBJ1-1; D is undetermined. CDR3 length: 15 amino acids. V lost 4 bases and J 0 bases, leaving 15 bases between the germline ends. Looked up from germline, CDR1 is DFQATT and CDR2 is SNEGSKA (reference sequence). CDR3 amino acids: CSATLQRPMNTEAFF. The CDR3 coding sequence is TGCAGTGCTACATTACAGCGCCCGATGAACACTGAAGCTTTCTTT.

The chain links TRBV7-3 to TRBJ2-5, with unresolved D. CDR3 length: 14 residues. V was cut by 7 bases and J by 0 bases, with 12 bases left in between. Germline lookup yields CDR1 SGHTA and CDR2 FQGTGA. As DNA, the CDR3 is TGTGCCAGCATCAACCATAACGACCAAGAGACCCAGTACTTC. It translates to CASINHNDQETQYF.

This clonotype was counted ten times or more. V gene TRBV11-2 combines with J gene TRBJ1-4, with D possibly TRBD1 on 6 matching bases. Germline CDR1 and CDR2: SGHAT and FQNNGV. Trimming took off 5 bases at V and 11 bases at J, with 18 bases between the two ends. CDR3 length: 14 amino acids. The DNA for the CDR3 is TGTGCCAGCAGCCCCCTTAGCGGGGGGCAGAAACTGTTTTTT. Its translation is CASSPLSGGQKLFF.

This clonotype was counted at least ten times. J is TRBJ1-2 and V is TRBV6-1, with 8 bases matching TRBD1. The CDR3 has 18 residues. After removal of 6 bases from V and 3 bases from J, the junction contained 18 bases not matched to a gene. CDR1 is MNHNS and CDR2 is SASEGT in the germline V gene. Here the CDR3 DNA reads TGTGCCAGCAGCTATTCCTCAGGGGGCTTAATATCGGACTATGGCTACACCTTC. Translating gives CASSYSSGGLISDYGYTF.